This TCR beta chain is drawn from a study of T-cell memory formation after mild COVID-19. Study background: Largely donor-specific TCR clusters were found. Study outcomes and limitations: Researchers report contracting CD4+ clones mostly in CM and EM, with CD8+ clones in EMRA. Nothing showed for sure that second-wave clones peaking on day 37 were SARS-CoV-2 specific.

Concerning this clonotype itself: What it binds is not known.

Germline V lookup: CDR1 ENHRY, CDR2 SYGVKD. V lost 1 base, J lost 6 bases, and 12 bases lay in between. This CDR3 contains 14 residues. TCRdb recomputed calls from the 5' RACE reads with MiXCR, one row per CDR3 protein. The profile covers 450,000 to 700,000 distinct CDR3 sequences, with about a sixth appearing a single time and about 12% taken by the ten largest. V is TRBV10-3 and J is TRBJ1-2; no clear D. The sample consisted of PBMCs or a T cell subset sorted from them (not recorded which). The source is an adult woman who had mild COVID-19 (a few samples of this study predate the infection). Cell type and time point are not known. CDR3 coding DNA: TGTGCCATCAGTGAGTTCCAGGACTTGGATGGCTACACCTTC. Translating gives CAISEFQDLDGYTF.